The present entry profiles one T cell receptor (beta chain) with its context. The specificity of this receptor is unknown. The record has no base qualities; no much larger clone is one base away. V lost 1 base and J lost 2 bases, and the count of bases not matched to a germline gene is 8. Taken from the germline V gene, the CDR1 and CDR2 loops are MNHNS and SASEGT. Spanning cysteine to phenylalanine, the CDR3 consists of 17 amino acids. Left in the record is the CDR3 DNA by itself, 51 bases read in frame from the first base. Libraries were prepared through the immunoSEQ multiplex PCR assay. The authors processed their data as follows. A statistical classification framework was built for diagnosing cytomegalovirus status from the catalog of TCR beta chain sequences. This immuneACCESS table, as held by TCRdb, lists in-frame sequences with V and J called but not all clones. Of the missing ones, under half trace to an unresolved V gene in checked studies; the others have no known cause. V and J calls and clone size come straight from that table; D and trimming were deduced from the DNA. This sample is represented by about 300,000 clones; approximately 87% of them were singletons. The ten biggest clones cover roughly 0.93% of the sample.

Donors formed part of the validation cohort, which comprised 120 subjects and was distinct from the first cohort of 550 to 850 subjects. This specimen belongs to a study of cytomegalovirus exposure and HLA in healthy donors (dated by TCRdb to 2016 to 2017). Study-level background: A later analysis indicated that the 130 or so validation repertoires were generated on the platform also employed for the roughly 720 repertoires of the first cohort. The aim of the study was to test whether cataloging public T cell receptors could identify signatures of past pathogen exposure. A separate validation cohort of 90 to 150 different subjects was used in addition to the approximately 700-subject first cohort. High-throughput TCR immunosequencing, statistical association of individual TCRs with disease status, and machine learning were combined to predict cytomegalovirus infection status.

The full study reports these points: The classifier was reported to diagnose cytomegalovirus status with high specificity and sensitivity in both the original and validation cohorts. A later analysis found that TCRs clustered in the first cohort also tended to co-occur in the 120 validation repertoires, with just under 95% of cluster scores above 0. The authors suggested that the approach could potentially be generalized to other disease states and immunological phenotypes. Most TCR sequences were observed very rarely across donors, whereas some public TCRs were present in many individuals. All 110 or so repertoires were used to score co-occurrence in the validation cohort in a later analysis, because that analysis had no HLA typing for the cohort. In vitro tests confirmed that a few of the cytomegalovirus-associated TCR beta chains recognize cytomegalovirus antigens. The study gave a list of about 170 TCR beta chains associated with cytomegalovirus.

The sequenced sample consisted of PBMCs. This TCR derives from a woman aged 18-29 years in good health and CMV-seronegative. The rearranged chain carries TRBV6-1 and TRBJ1-2; 9 of the junction bases match TRBD1. The nucleotide sequence reads as follows: TGTGCCAGCAGTGAAGGGTTGGACAGGGGTTGGAACTATGGCTACACCTTC. Translated, this is CASSEGLDRGWNYGYTF.